The TCR beta chain described here comes from a study of cytomegalovirus exposure and HLA in healthy donors. The overall study: Per a later analysis, the roughly 700 first-cohort and under 150 validation repertoires shared one platform.

Measured with immunoSEQ multiplex PCR; TCRdb has only the in-frame clones, and not every one. The sample yields 160,000 or so clones, around 90% seen once. Note on this clone: Its target is unknown.

Study-wide points: The study recorded some 160 TCR beta chains that were cytomegalovirus-associated. Reportedly, diagnosis of cytomegalovirus status by the classifier showed high specificity and sensitivity.

This CDR3 comprises 15 residues. Germline CDR1 and CDR2: GTSNPN and SVGIG (reference sequence). V was clipped by 0 bases and J by 6 bases, with 15 bases between them. The chain uses TRBV30 and TRBJ1-5; a weak D match, TRBD1 (5 bases). Sequencing used PBMCs. The origin of this receptor is a young man in good health and CMV-seronegative. Here the CDR3 DNA reads TGTGCCTGGAGTGTAGGGCAGGGCGGAAGTCAGCCCCAGCATTTT. Its translation: CAWSVGQGGSQPQHF.